This entry concerns a single T cell receptor beta chain. Its antigen is unknown. V shed 7 bases and J shed 5 bases, with 11 bases lying between them. CDR1 and CDR2 from the germline V gene are SQVTM and ANQGSEA. The CDR3 contains 11 residues. Reverse transcribed after extraction, RNA yielded cDNA as the sequencing template. Measured with immunoSEQ multiplex PCR; TCRdb has only the in-frame clones, and not every one. Found here are roughly 200,000 clones, around 60% of them singletons; the top ten hold 3% to 3.5%. Noted treatment: oral pan-JAK inhibitor, 5-10 mg twice daily. The data were taken from a study of CD8+ T cells in alopecia areata. Study results and caveats: In patients, TCRs were shared less clearly than in mice, and HLA may possibly be involved.

This chain connects TRBV29-1 to TRBJ2-5; D is perhaps TRBD1 or TRBD2 (6 bases each). The TCR sequence derives from a human donor with alopecia areata. The starting material was CD4+ T cells sorted from blood, obtained at week 4, from a patient treated with tofacitinib. The CDR3 DNA reads TGCAGCGGGGGGGCGCGGGAGACCCAGTACTTC. Its protein is CSGGARETQYF.